This is a list of T cell receptor beta chains from one sample in a study of long-term antiretroviral therapy in people with HIV. Profiled with immunoSEQ multiplex PCR; TCRdb holds only in-frame clones, not every one. The sample includes 25,000 to 30,000 clones, roughly 84% of them seen just once. The sequenced sample was unsorted PBMCs, obtained 0.4 years after starting antiretroviral therapy. The receptor source for this set is a man in his late teens or twenties with HIV. The CDR3 runs from the conserved cysteine through the conserved F or W. D genes are given only for firm matches. Clone size appears in some rows only: once, few, many, or a class for an expanded clone.

j_gene: TRBJ1-2; abundance: once; v_gene: TRBV19; d_gene: TRBD1; CDR3nt: TGTGCCAGTCGGGGGGCCGAGGACAGGGGGCGAGGGAACTATGGCTACACCTTC; CDR3aa: CASRGAEDRGRGNYGYTF
j_gene: TRBJ2-7; abundance: .; v_gene: TRBV7-2; d_gene: TRBD2; CDR3nt: TGTGCCAGCAGCTCCGGACTAGCCTTGTCGTACGAGCAGTACTTC; CDR3aa: CASSSGLALSYEQYF
j_gene: TRBJ2-1; abundance: .; v_gene: TRBV9; d_gene: .; CDR3nt: TGTGCCAGCAGCGTAGGAGGGGGAAGAAACAATGAGCAGTTCTTC; CDR3aa: CASSVGGGRNNEQFF
j_gene: TRBJ1-4; abundance: .; v_gene: TRBV7-7; d_gene: TRBD1; CDR3nt: TGTGCTAGCAGCTTGAGCAGGGGGCGAGACGAAAAACTGTTTTTT; CDR3aa: CASSLSRGRDEKLFF
j_gene: TRBJ2-7; abundance: .; v_gene: TRBV6-5; d_gene: .; CDR3nt: TGTGCCAGCAGTTACACTGATAGCTCCCCCTACGAGCAGTACTTC; CDR3aa: CASSYTDSSPYEQYF
j_gene: TRBJ1-1; abundance: once; v_gene: TRBV28; d_gene: .; CDR3nt: TGTGCCAGCACCTTGGGCAGGGGAAGCACTGAAGCTTTCTTT; CDR3aa: CASTLGRGSTEAFF
j_gene: TRBJ1-5; abundance: .; v_gene: TRBV28; d_gene: .; CDR3nt: TGTGCCAGCGAAACAGGGAATCAGCCCCAGCATTTT; CDR3aa: CASETGNQPQHF
j_gene: TRBJ2-7; abundance: .; v_gene: TRBV7-9; d_gene: .; CDR3nt: TGTGCCAGTCGTCCGGGACAATCCTACGAGCAGTACTTC; CDR3aa: CASRPGQSYEQYF
j_gene: TRBJ2-6; abundance: .; v_gene: TRBV18; d_gene: .; CDR3nt: TGTGCCAGCTCACCACCGATCACCAGCTCTGGGGCCAACGTCCTGACTTTC; CDR3aa: CASSPPITSSGANVLTF
j_gene: TRBJ2-7; abundance: .; v_gene: TRBV28; d_gene: TRBD2; CDR3nt: TGTGCCAGCAGTGAGGGGACTAGCGGGTCCTACGAGCAGTACTTC; CDR3aa: CASSEGTSGSYEQYF
j_gene: TRBJ1-2; abundance: .; v_gene: TRBV5-1; d_gene: .; CDR3nt: TGCGCCAGCAGCTTGTTTGGACGCGACTATGGCTACACCTTC; CDR3aa: CASSLFGRDYGYTF
j_gene: TRBJ2-2; abundance: .; v_gene: TRBV5-4; d_gene: .; CDR3nt: TGTGCCAGCAGTCGGACAGAGAACACCGGGGAGCTGTTTTTT; CDR3aa: CASSRTENTGELFF
j_gene: TRBJ2-7; abundance: .; v_gene: TRBV7-3; d_gene: .; CDR3nt: TGTGCCAGCAGCCTCGACAGAGCCTACGAGCAGTACTTC; CDR3aa: CASSLDRAYEQYF
j_gene: TRBJ1-1; abundance: .; v_gene: TRBV5-4; d_gene: .; CDR3nt: TGTGCTTTCCCCTCACTCACTGAAGCTTTCTTT; CDR3aa: CAFPSLTEAFF